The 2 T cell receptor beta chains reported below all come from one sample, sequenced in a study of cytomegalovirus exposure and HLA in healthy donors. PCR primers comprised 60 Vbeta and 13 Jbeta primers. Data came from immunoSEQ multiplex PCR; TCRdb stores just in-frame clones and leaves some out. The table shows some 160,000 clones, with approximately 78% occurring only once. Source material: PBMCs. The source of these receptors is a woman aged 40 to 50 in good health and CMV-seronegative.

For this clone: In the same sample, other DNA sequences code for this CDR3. The DNA of the CDR3 is TGCAGCGTAGAGACAGGGGGGGAAAAACTGTTTTTT. Its protein product is CSVETGGEKLFF. The gene calls are TRBV29-1 and TRBJ1-4; 9 bases agree with TRBD1. After removal of 6 bases from V and 8 bases from J, the junction contained 4 bases not matched to a gene. The CDR3 runs to 12 residues. Per germline, CDR1 SQVTM and CDR2 ANQGSEA. Variable domain in full (rest from reference TRBV29-1 and TRBJ1-4): SAVISQKPSRDICQRGTSLTIQCQVDSQVTMMFWYRQQPGQSLTLIATANQGSEATYESGFVIDKFPISRPNLTFSTLTVSNMSPEDSSIYLCSVETGGEKLFFGSGTQLSVL.

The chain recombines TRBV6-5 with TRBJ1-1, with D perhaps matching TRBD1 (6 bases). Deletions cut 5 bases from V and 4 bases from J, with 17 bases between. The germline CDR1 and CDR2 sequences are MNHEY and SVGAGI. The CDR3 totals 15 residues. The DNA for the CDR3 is TGTGCCAGCAGTCCCAGGTCGGGGGGCGGCACTGAAGCTTTCTTT. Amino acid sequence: CASSPRSGGGTEAFF.